The next 19 T cell receptor beta chains were all read from a single sample in a study of Tregs in tolerant kidney transplant recipients. Repertoires were generated with immunoSEQ multiplex PCR, while TCRdb's copy carries only in-frame clones and drops some. This sample carries 85,000 to 95,000 clones, just over 90% of them seen once, and the ten largest clones take 4.7%. Sequenced sample: CD8+ T cells from blood. These receptors were obtained from a human donor in good health.

The CDR3 is CASSEGDRNEQYF. CDR3 bases: TGCGCCAGCAGTGAGGGGGACAGGAACGAGCAGTACTTC. The rearrangement links TRBV10-1 to TRBJ2-7; 8 bases agree with TRBD1. The CDR3 spans 13 residues. V dropped 2 bases and J dropped 5; count of bases not matched to a gene: 2. Germline CDR1 reads WNHNN; CDR2 reads SYGVQD (reference sequence).

The V gene is TRBV6-1, the J gene TRBJ2-7; D ambiguous. V was shortened by 1 base and J by 0 bases, with 7 bases between the two germline ends. Germline CDR1 and CDR2: MNHNS and SASEGT. The CDR3 runs to 14 residues. The CDR3 DNA reads TGTGCCAGCAGTGAAGGGGGATCCTCCTACGAGCAGTACTTC. This sequence encodes CASSEGGSSYEQYF.

V and J are TRBV5-1 and TRBJ2-3, with 7 bases identical to TRBD1. The junction had 13 bases not matched to a gene; V was cut back by 1 base and J by 2 bases. This CDR3 spans 18 amino acids. The V gene's germline CDR1 is SGHRS and CDR2 YFSETQ. CDR3 coding DNA: TGCGCCAGCAGCTTGAAGACCTCCGACAGGGCCCTCACAGATACGCAGTATTTT. Amino acids: CASSLKTSDRALTDTQYF.

V gene TRBV29-1 combines with J gene TRBJ2-2; D unresolved. Germline V gives CDR1 SQVTM, CDR2 ANQGSEA. The V end was cut by 7 bases, the J end by 0 bases, with 9 bases between. The CDR3 length is 13 residues. CDR3: CSAATPNTGELFF. CDR3 coding DNA: TGCAGCGCGGCTACACCGAACACCGGGGAGCTGTTTTTT.

V gene TRBV6-5 combines with J gene TRBJ1-2, with TRBD1 matching over 7 bases. The CDR3 runs 15 residues. From germline, CDR1 is MNHEY and CDR2 SVGAGI. V shed 4 bases, J shed 6 bases, and the junction held 11 bases outside the gene matches. The CDR3 nucleotides read TGTGCCAGCAGTTTATTTCCGGGACAGCCGGATGGCTACACCTTC. Protein product: CASSLFPGQPDGYTF.

J is TRBJ2-7 and V is TRBV27; no reliable D call. The ends were cut back, 0 bases at V and 5 bases at J, with 29 bases in the middle. This CDR3 contains 20 residues. Germline lookup yields CDR1 MNHEY and CDR2 SMNVEV (reference sequence). The CDR3 is CASSLSWRPHSVATPDEQYF. The CDR3, as DNA: TGTGCCAGCAGTTTATCGTGGCGTCCACATTCTGTGGCTACTCCGGACGAGCAGTACTTC.

The J gene is TRBJ2-7, the V gene TRBV30, with D unclear. This CDR3 is built from 11 residues. The germline V gene encodes CDR1 GTSNPN and CDR2 SVGIG (reference sequence). Trimming took off 7 bases at V and 2 bases at J, with 9 bases between the two ends. Written as DNA, the CDR3 is TGTGCCTCCCTAGGCCCCTACGAGCAGTACTTC. Translated, it gives CASLGPYEQYF.

The chain uses TRBV27 and TRBJ2-7; D perhaps matches TRBD1 (5 bases). The CDR3 is 14 amino acids. Deletions cut 5 bases from V and 5 bases from J, with 16 bases between. Per germline, CDR1 MNHEY and CDR2 SMNVEV (reference sequence). Here the CDR3 reads CASSDGRAGNEQYF. Written as DNA, the CDR3 is TGTGCCAGCAGTGATGGCAGGGCAGGAAACGAGCAGTACTTC.

J is TRBJ1-2 and V is TRBV7-9; 7 nucleotides align to TRBD1. With V trimmed by 0 bases and J by 2 bases, 6 bases remained unmatched. The CDR3 is 16 residues long. Germline CDR1 reads SEHNR; CDR2 reads FQNEAQ (reference sequence). For the CDR3, the DNA is TGTGCCAGCAGCTTAGCAACAGGGGCCCTGAACTATGGCTACACCTTC. Translated, it gives CASSLATGALNYGYTF.

The chain combines TRBV6-4 with TRBJ2-1; D gene ambiguous. CDR3 length: 15 amino acids. Trimming shortened V by 3 bases and J by 0 bases, and 9 bases separated the two germline ends. Per germline, CDR1 MRHNA and CDR2 SNTAGT. As DNA, the CDR3 is TGTGCCAGCAGTGAGGATCGTGCCTCCTACAATGAGCAGTTCTTC. This gives the protein CASSEDRASYNEQFF.

This chain uses TRBV4-1 with TRBJ1-5; D is perhaps TRBD1 (5 bases). Germline V gives CDR1 MGHRA, CDR2 YSYEKL. The V end was cut by 0 bases, the J end by 6 bases, with 9 bases between. This CDR3 region has 14 residues. The CDR3 here is CASSQEGESQPQHF. CDR3 DNA: TGCGCCAGCAGCCAAGAGGGGGAAAGTCAGCCCCAGCATTTT.

The chain recombines TRBV30 with TRBJ2-3, with 10 bases that match TRBD1. Germline V gene sequence: CDR1 GTSNPN, CDR2 SVGIG (reference sequence). The CDR3 loop spans 15 amino acids. J was trimmed by 2 bases and V by 4 bases; bases with no gene match: 6. CDR3 loop: CAWKIGTGVTDTQYF. The CDR3 DNA is TGTGCCTGGAAGATCGGGACAGGGGTCACAGATACGCAGTATTTT.

This chain joins TRBV2 and TRBJ2-7; the match to TRBD2 covers 10 bases. V trimming: 1 base; J trimming: 3 bases; junction bases outside the gene matches: 3. The CDR3 runs 15 residues. Germline-derived CDR1 and CDR2 are SNHLY and FYNNEI. CDR3 protein: CASSEGGTSVYEQYF. The CDR3 DNA reads TGTGCCAGCAGTGAAGGTGGGACTAGCGTCTACGAGCAGTACTTC.

The chain carries TRBV11-3 and TRBJ1-1; D gene ambiguous. Germline assignment: CDR1 SGHNT and CDR2 YENEEA. The ends were cut back, 6 bases at V and 4 bases at J, with 12 bases in the middle. The CDR3 sequence is 13 residues long. The CDR3 bases are TGTGCCAGCAGTCTCACCCCCCTCACTGAAGCTTTCTTT. Amino acids: CASSLTPLTEAFF.

The rearrangement joins TRBV4-1 to TRBJ2-7; 9 nucleotides agree with TRBD1. The CDR3 runs 15 residues. Germline assignment: CDR1 MGHRA and CDR2 YSYEKL. With 2 bases clipped from V and 3 bases from J, the junction kept 5 bases outside the gene matches. The CDR3 protein is CASSQFGTGFYEQYF. DNA for the CDR3: TGCGCCAGCAGCCAATTCGGGACAGGGTTCTACGAGCAGTACTTC.

The chain combines TRBV19 with TRBJ1-2; 8 nucleotides line up with TRBD1. There are 15 residues in the CDR3. V gave up 3 bases and J gave up 6 bases; unmatched junction bases: 9. Germline CDR1 and CDR2: LNHDA and SQIVND (reference sequence). The CDR3 region is CASSIQTGEPHGYTF. In DNA, the CDR3 is TGTGCCAGTAGTATTCAGACAGGGGAGCCTCATGGCTACACCTTC.

This rearrangement joins TRBV9 to TRBJ2-4; the D is unclear. CDR3 size: 15 residues. V lost 3 bases to trimming and J lost 0 bases, with 10 bases between them. Germline V lookup: CDR1 SGDLS, CDR2 YYNGEE. CDR3 region: CASSEGKLAKNIQYF. The CDR3 nucleotides read TGTGCCAGCAGCGAAGGGAAACTAGCCAAAAACATTCAGTACTTC. Looking up the rest from reference TRBV9 and TRBJ2-4 gives the full variable domain: DSGVTQTPKHLITATGQRVTLRCSPRSGDLSVYWYQQSLDQGLQFLIQYYNGEERAKGNILERFSAQQFPDLHSELNLSSLELGDSALYFCASSEGKLAKNIQYFGAGTRLSVL.

This clone was counted once. The V and J genes are TRBV30 and TRBJ1-2; D call uncertain. The CDR3 runs 14 residues. Trimming pared 0 bases from V and 4 bases from J, leaving 12 bases between. Germline lookup yields CDR1 GTSNPN and CDR2 SVGIG (reference sequence). The CDR3 loop reads CAWSVGPALYGYTF. As DNA, the CDR3 is TGTGCCTGGAGTGTAGGTCCGGCGCTCTATGGCTACACCTTC.

V is TRBV5-4 and J is TRBJ1-2; unclear D gene. The CDR3 consists of 14 residues. With 0 bases removed from V and 3 bases from J, the gap between germline ends came to 9 bases. Germline CDR1 is SGHNT and CDR2 is YYREEE (reference sequence). The CDR3 reads CASSLGGLYYGYTF. For the CDR3, the DNA is TGTGCCAGCAGCTTGGGAGGTCTTTACTATGGCTACACCTTC. Complete variable domain (other parts from reference TRBV5-4 and TRBJ1-2): ETGVTQSPTHLIKTRGQQVTLRCSSQSGHNTVSWYQQALGQGPQFIFQYYREEENGRGNFPPRFSGLQFPNYSSELNVNALELDDSALYLCASSLGGLYYGYTFGSGTRLTVV.